This record looks at one TCR beta chain sequence and its context. These data originate in a study of blood T cell repertoires in COVID-19. At the level of the study: Some COVID-19 samples were acute and others convalescent; all came from the United States, Italy and Spain. PBMCs, B-cell-depleted T cells, or T cells provided the cDNA or gDNA that made up the material.

Per the study methods: Reference gene primers were amplified, and this amplification served to estimate nucleated cell counts. The protocol was immunoSEQ multiplex PCR, while the TCRdb copy is restricted to in-frame clones and leaves out a portion. D and trimming were read from the DNA, whereas the V and J calls and clone size are those reported in that table. The sample yields roughly 170,000 clones, roughly four fifths seen once. The CDR3 contains 13 residues. Germline V lookup: CDR1 LNHDA, CDR2 SQIVND (reference sequence). V was shortened by 7 bases and J by 6 bases, with 15 bases between the two germline ends.

The chain combines TRBV19 with TRBJ1-2; D gene unclear. The sample was peripheral blood. The receptor's source is a human donor in a cohort sampled during active COVID-19. The CDR3 here is CASTSRWSDGYTF. The CDR3 nucleotides read TGTGCCAGTACCTCGCGCTGGTCCGATGGCTACACCTTC.